This is a list of T cell receptor beta chains from one sample in a study of blood T cell repertoires in COVID-19. Measured with immunoSEQ multiplex PCR; TCRdb has only the in-frame clones, and not every one. Of 200,000 to 250,000 clones in the sample, approximately 80% were seen once. The material sequenced was peripheral blood. The source of these receptors is a woman aged 80 or over with acute or convalescent COVID-19. The CDR3 runs from the conserved cysteine through the conserved F or W. Each record gives: V gene, D gene, J gene, clone size, CDR3 protein, CDR3 DNA. The D gene is left open where the match is weak. Where a row states a size, it is once, few, many or the class of an expanded clone; other rows omit it.

V: TRBV14; D: TRBD2; J: TRBJ2-7; size: NA; CDR3: CASSQVPGLAGVKQYF; DNA: TGTGCCAGCAGCCAAGTTCCGGGACTAGCGGGAGTAAAGCAGTACTTC
V: TRBV18; D: TRBD2; J: TRBJ2-1; size: once; CDR3: CASSPQGLGYNEQFF; DNA: TGTGCCAGCTCACCCCAAGGACTAGGCTACAATGAGCAGTTCTTC
V: TRBV6-5; D: TRBD1; J: TRBJ1-5; size: once; CDR3: CASSRTGFSHQPQHF; DNA: TGTGCCAGCAGCCGGACAGGGTTCTCTCATCAGCCCCAGCATTTT
V: TRBV4-2; D: NA; J: TRBJ1-5; size: NA; CDR3: CASSQDRRVGDQSQHF; DNA: TGTGCCAGCAGCCAAGACAGGAGGGTAGGGGATCAGTCCCAGCATTTT
V: TRBV7-2; D: TRBD1; J: TRBJ1-2; size: few; CDR3: CASSLTGQIYYGYTF; DNA: TGTGCCAGCAGCTTAACGGGACAGATCTACTATGGCTACACCTTC
V: TRBV3-1/TRBV3-2; D: TRBD2; J: TRBJ2-7; size: once; CDR3: CASTREGYEQYF; DNA: TGTGCCAGCACCAGGGAGGGCTACGAGCAGTACTTC
V: TRBV19; D: NA; J: TRBJ1-4; size: NA; CDR3: CATRSAYGDEKLFF; DNA: TGTGCCACCCGAAGTGCTTATGGAGATGAAAAACTGTTTTTT
V: TRBV24-1; D: TRBD2; J: TRBJ2-1; size: NA; CDR3: CATSDPSGINEQFF; DNA: TGTGCCACCAGTGATCCTAGCGGGATTAATGAGCAGTTCTTC
V: TRBV5-1; D: NA; J: TRBJ2-7; size: NA; CDR3: CASSLDIRSYEQYF; DNA: TGCGCCAGCAGCTTGGACATCCGCTCCTACGAGCAGTACTTC
V: TRBV3-1/TRBV3-2; D: NA; J: TRBJ2-1; size: NA; CDR3: CASSPAGRSYNEQFF; DNA: TGTGCCAGCAGCCCCGCGGGCCGATCCTACAATGAGCAGTTCTTC
V: TRBV7-6; D: TRBD1; J: TRBJ1-1; size: NA; CDR3: CASSSDRGGDTEAFF; DNA: TGTGCCAGCAGCTCAGACAGGGGAGGGGACACTGAAGCTTTCTTT
V: TRBV9; D: NA; J: TRBJ2-1; size: once; CDR3: CASSLGANPYNEQFF; DNA: TGTGCCAGCAGCCTAGGAGCCAATCCTTACAATGAGCAGTTCTTC
V: TRBV18; D: NA; J: TRBJ2-1; size: NA; CDR3: CASSPPNYLSSYNEQFF; DNA: TGTGCCAGCTCACCACCTAACTACCTTAGCTCCTACAATGAGCAGTTCTTC
V: TRBV5-8; D: TRBD2; J: TRBJ2-5; size: once; CDR3: CASSGGVAGGVETQYF; DNA: TGTGCCAGCAGCGGGGGCGTAGCGGGAGGAGTTGAGACCCAGTACTTC
V: TRBV3-1/TRBV3-2; D: TRBD1; J: TRBJ2-3; size: NA; CDR3: CASTRGQGYTDTQYF; DNA: TGTGCCAGCACCCGGGGACAGGGTTACACAGATACGCAGTATTTT
V: TRBV11-3; D: NA; J: TRBJ2-7; size: NA; CDR3: CASSPGGPSYEQYF; DNA: TGTGCCAGCAGCCCCGGGGGACCGTCCTACGAGCAGTACTTC
V: TRBV28; D: TRBD1; J: TRBJ1-5; size: NA; CDR3: CASTTGTGGGWGTNQPQHF; DNA: TGTGCCAGCACAACAGGGACAGGGGGCGGATGGGGGACGAATCAGCCCCAGCATTTT
V: TRBV10-3; D: TRBD1; J: TRBJ2-5; size: NA; CDR3: CAIRDPDRVDETQYF; DNA: TGTGCCATCAGGGACCCGGACAGGGTAGACGAGACCCAGTACTTC
V: TRBV10-3; D: NA; J: TRBJ1-1; size: NA; CDR3: CAISETRGTEAFF; DNA: TGTGCCATCAGTGAGACCAGGGGTACTGAAGCTTTCTTT
V: TRBV19; D: NA; J: TRBJ2-5; size: NA; CDR3: CASSIQVRETQYF; DNA: TGTGCCAGTAGTATACAGGTTCGAGAGACCCAGTACTTC
V: TRBV28; D: NA; J: TRBJ2-2; size: NA; CDR3: CASSLPQRGTGELFF; DNA: TGTGCCAGCAGTTTACCGCAGCGCGGCACCGGGGAGCTGTTTTTT
V: TRBV2; D: NA; J: TRBJ2-5; size: NA; CDR3: CASRRQGLPETQYF; DNA: TGTGCCAGCAGAAGGCAGGGACTCCCAGAGACCCAGTACTTC
V: TRBV25-1; D: NA; J: TRBJ1-2; size: NA; CDR3: CASLGTGTGYTF; DNA: TGTGCCAGCTTAGGTACAGGGACAGGCTACACCTTC
V: TRBV20-1; D: NA; J: TRBJ2-7; size: NA; CDR3: CSASWLYEQYF; DNA: TGCAGTGCTAGCTGGCTCTACGAGCAGTACTTC
V: TRBV19; D: NA; J: TRBJ2-3; size: once; CDR3: CASRAGGGTDTQYF; DNA: TGTGCCAGTAGGGCTGGCGGGGGCACAGATACGCAGTATTTT
V: TRBV6-5; D: NA; J: TRBJ1-2; size: NA; CDR3: CASSPGGASQNGYTF; DNA: TGTGCCAGCAGCCCCGGGGGGGCCTCCCAAAATGGCTACACCTTC
V: TRBV9; D: NA; J: TRBJ2-7; size: NA; CDR3: CASSVDGGTMPWSEQYF; DNA: TGTGCCAGCAGCGTAGACGGCGGGACCATGCCGTGGAGCGAGCAGTACTTC
V: TRBV19; D: NA; J: TRBJ2-4; size: NA; CDR3: CASSIDQGWRGLAKNIQYF; DNA: TGTGCCAGTAGTATAGATCAAGGGTGGAGGGGATTAGCCAAAAACATTCAGTACTTC
V: TRBV7-2; D: TRBD2; J: TRBJ2-1; size: NA; CDR3: CASSLRLAGGGEQFF; DNA: TGTGCCAGCAGCTTACGACTAGCGGGAGGGGGTGAGCAGTTCTTC
V: TRBV20-1; D: TRBD2; J: TRBJ2-2; size: NA; CDR3: CSASPGTSLRELFF; DNA: TGCAGTGCTAGTCCCGGGACTAGCCTCCGGGAGCTGTTTTTT
V: TRBV7-9; D: NA; J: TRBJ1-4; size: NA; CDR3: CASSFGWEDEKLFF; DNA: TGTGCCAGCAGCTTTGGTTGGGAGGATGAAAAACTGTTTTTT
V: TRBV30; D: NA; J: TRBJ1-2; size: NA; CDR3: CAWKRGPGYTF; DNA: TGTGCCTGGAAGCGGGGCCCGGGCTACACCTTC
V: TRBV11-3; D: TRBD1; J: TRBJ2-7; size: NA; CDR3: CASRGELQGVLSEQYF; DNA: TGTGCCAGCAGGGGGGAACTACAGGGGGTACTTTCCGAGCAGTACTTC
V: TRBV6-4; D: TRBD2; J: TRBJ2-5; size: NA; CDR3: CASSVLAGETQYF; DNA: TGTGCCAGCAGTGTGCTAGCGGGAGAGACCCAGTACTTC
V: TRBV6-4; D: TRBD1; J: TRBJ2-1; size: NA; CDR3: CASKRDRVDNEQFF; DNA: TGTGCCAGCAAAAGGGACAGGGTAGACAATGAGCAGTTCTTC
V: TRBV6-4; D: TRBD2; J: TRBJ2-3; size: NA; CDR3: CASSEQGLADTQYF; DNA: TGTGCCAGCAGTGAACAGGGACTAGCAGATACGCAGTATTTT
V: TRBV10-1; D: TRBD1; J: TRBJ1-2; size: NA; CDR3: CASSERGQTKLANYGYTF; DNA: TGCGCCAGCAGTGAGAGGGGACAGACTAAGTTAGCTAACTATGGCTACACCTTC
V: TRBV30; D: TRBD2; J: TRBJ2-7; size: NA; CDR3: CAWGSTSGSQEQYF; DNA: TGTGCCTGGGGGTCGACTAGCGGGAGCCAGGAGCAGTACTTC
V: TRBV6-5; D: NA; J: TRBJ1-2; size: once; CDR3: CASSFDRANYGYTF; DNA: TGTGCCAGCAGTTTTGACAGAGCTAACTATGGCTACACCTTC
V: TRBV10-3; D: NA; J: TRBJ2-7; size: NA; CDR3: CAISEPGLSSYEQYF; DNA: TGTGCCATCAGTGAGCCGGGACTGAGCTCCTACGAGCAGTACTTC
V: TRBV5-6; D: TRBD2; J: TRBJ2-2; size: NA; CDR3: CASSWGPTSGGDGELFF; DNA: TGTGCCAGCAGCTGGGGGCCGACTAGCGGGGGAGACGGGGAGCTGTTTTTT
V: TRBV5-1; D: TRBD1; J: TRBJ2-7; size: NA; CDR3: CASSWTGARESEQYF; DNA: TGCGCCAGCAGCTGGACAGGGGCTCGGGAGAGCGAGCAGTACTTC
V: TRBV10-3; D: NA; J: TRBJ2-2; size: NA; CDR3: CAIRPSSLLATNTGELFF; DNA: TGTGCCATCAGACCCTCCAGTTTGCTAGCGACGAACACCGGGGAGCTGTTTTTT
V: TRBV30; D: TRBD1; J: TRBJ1-6; size: NA; CDR3: CAWNRDRNNSPLHF; DNA: TGTGCCTGGAACCGGGACAGAAATAATTCACCCCTCCACTTT
V: TRBV5-1; D: NA; J: TRBJ2-1; size: NA; CDR3: CASSLGSTGSYNEQFF; DNA: TGCGCCAGCAGCTTGGGCTCCACTGGCTCCTACAATGAGCAGTTCTTC
V: TRBV19; D: NA; J: TRBJ2-7; size: NA; CDR3: CASSLQGGPLYEQYF; DNA: TGTGCCAGTAGCCTTCAGGGGGGTCCCCTCTACGAGCAGTACTTC
V: TRBV19; D: TRBD1; J: TRBJ1-1; size: NA; CDR3: CASSILGQGNTEAFF; DNA: TGTGCCAGTAGTATATTGGGACAGGGGAACACTGAAGCTTTCTTT
V: TRBV2; D: TRBD2; J: TRBJ2-1; size: NA; CDR3: CASSESGGAGEQFF; DNA: TGTGCCAGCAGTGAAAGCGGGGGGGCTGGTGAGCAGTTCTTC
V: TRBV18; D: TRBD1; J: TRBJ1-3; size: NA; CDR3: CASSPKQGANSGNTIYF; DNA: TGTGCCAGCTCGCCGAAGCAGGGGGCCAACTCTGGAAACACCATATATTTT
V: TRBV1; D: NA; J: TRBJ2-1; size: NA; CDR3: CTSSQDQGKGSGTYNEQFF; DNA: TGCACCAGCAGCCAAGATCAGGGTAAAGGTAGCGGGACCTACAATGAGCAGTTCTTC
V: TRBV5-6; D: TRBD1; J: TRBJ1-2; size: NA; CDR3: CASSTGQGASGYTF; DNA: TGTGCCAGCAGCACGGGACAGGGGGCGAGTGGCTACACCTTC
V: TRBV11-3; D: NA; J: TRBJ2-2; size: NA; CDR3: CASSLGQVNTGELFF; DNA: TGTGCCAGCAGCTTAGGACAGGTGAACACCGGGGAGCTGTTTTTT
V: TRBV7-3; D: NA; J: TRBJ2-3; size: NA; CDR3: CASSLNGAEGDTQYF; DNA: TGTGCCAGCAGCTTGAACGGAGCGGAAGGAGATACGCAGTATTTT
V: TRBV11-2; D: NA; J: TRBJ1-6; size: NA; CDR3: CASSLVGQSGYNSPLHF; DNA: TGTGCCAGCAGCTTAGTCGGACAGTCGGGGTATAATTCACCCCTCCACTTT
V: TRBV21-1; D: NA; J: TRBJ1-1; size: NA; CDR3: CASSRVRGGTEAFF; DNA: TGTGCCAGCAGCCGGGTCAGGGGCGGGACTGAAGCTTTCTTT
V: TRBV2; D: TRBD1; J: TRBJ2-5; size: NA; CDR3: CASSYLLTGDQETQYF; DNA: TGTGCCAGCAGCTACCTTCTGACAGGGGACCAAGAGACCCAGTACTTC
V: TRBV9; D: TRBD1; J: TRBJ1-2; size: once; CDR3: CASSASWGQGAQGGYTF; DNA: TGTGCCAGCAGCGCCAGCTGGGGACAGGGGGCCCAAGGTGGCTACACCTTC
V: TRBV5-1; D: TRBD1; J: TRBJ1-4; size: NA; CDR3: CASSSRTGGQEKLFF; DNA: TGCGCCAGCAGCTCACGGACAGGGGGCCAGGAAAAACTGTTTTTT
V: TRBV6-5; D: NA; J: TRBJ1-1; size: NA; CDR3: CASSDPRGGTEAFF; DNA: TGTGCCAGCAGCGACCCTAGGGGGGGCACTGAAGCTTTCTTT
V: TRBV7-8; D: NA; J: TRBJ2-7; size: NA; CDR3: CASSSLSYEQYF; DNA: TGTGCCAGCAGCTCACTGTCCTACGAGCAGTACTTC